The 6 T cell receptor beta chains below come from one sample, sequenced in a study of blood T cell repertoires in COVID-19. Generated by immunoSEQ multiplex PCR, the TCRdb table keeps only in-frame clones and is missing some. This table has just over 300,000 clones, approximately 89% appearing once. Specimen: PBMCs or T cells enriched from blood (not recorded which). The receptor source for this set is a woman in her 40s who had recovered from COVID-19.

V is TRBV5-1 and J is TRBJ2-1, with TRBD2 identical over 16 bases. CDR3 length: 18 residues. V dropped 0 bases and J dropped 2; count of bases not matched to a gene: 2. Germline assignment: CDR1 SGHRS and CDR2 YFSETQ. CDR3 region: CASSLDGTSGGAYNEQFF. In nucleotides, the CDR3 is TGCGCCAGCAGCTTGGATGGGACTAGCGGGGGGGCCTACAATGAGCAGTTCTTC. Together with reference TRBV5-1 and TRBJ2-1, the CDR3 gives the full variable domain: KAGVTQTPRYLIKTRGQQVTLSCSPISGHRSVSWYQQTPGQGLQFLFEYFSETQRNKGNFPGRFSGRQFSNSRSEMNVSTLELGDSALYLCASSLDGTSGGAYNEQFFGPGTRLTVL.

Concerning this clone itself: The junction departs from germline at one end; a sequencing error may be responsible. CDR3 DNA: TGTGCCACCAGTGGGGCGGGAGGAGGTACGCAGTATTTT. Translating gives CATSGAGGGTQYF. This sequence joins TRBV2 and TRBJ2-3; 8 bases fit TRBD2. Looked up from germline, CDR1 is SNHLY and CDR2 is FYNNEI. CDR3 length equals 13 residues.

The gene calls are TRBV1 and TRBJ1-2; TRBD1, the D gene given by the table, was not confirmed from the DNA. TRBV1 is classified as a pseudogene. The length of the CDR3 is 13 residues. In DNA form, the CDR3 reads TGCACCAGCAGCCAAGATTGGGGCCATGGCTACACCTTC. This gives the protein CTSSQDWGHGYTF.

The J gene is TRBJ2-1, the V gene TRBV4-1; the match to TRBD2 covers 12 bases. The V gene's germline CDR1 is MGHRA and CDR2 YSYEKL. The CDR3 runs to 16 residues. V was clipped by 0 bases and J by 7 bases; unmatched bases: 4. The CDR3 DNA reads TGCGCCAGCAGCCAAGATCAAGGACTAGCGGGAAATGAGCAGTTCTTC. Translated, it gives CASSQDQGLAGNEQFF.

This chain connects TRBV18 to TRBJ2-2, with D possibly matching TRBD2 (6 bases). With 5 bases removed from V and 4 bases from J, the gap between germline ends came to 11 bases. The CDR3 loop spans 14 amino acids. Germline V gene sequence: CDR1 KGHSH, CDR2 LQKENI. CDR3 amino acids: CASSYAGGTGELFF. DNA of the CDR3: TGTGCCAGCTCATACGCCGGGGGCACCGGGGAGCTGTTTTTT.

Turning to this clone: One end of the junction is discordant with germline, which a read error may explain. V gene TRBV2 combines with J gene TRBJ2-1; 10 bases map to TRBD2. This CDR3 has 13 residues. CDR1 is SNHLY and CDR2 is FYNNEI in the germline V gene. The CDR3 DNA reads as TGTGTCAGCGGGAGGGGACCCTACAATGAGCAGTTCTTC. This translates into CVSGRGPYNEQFF.